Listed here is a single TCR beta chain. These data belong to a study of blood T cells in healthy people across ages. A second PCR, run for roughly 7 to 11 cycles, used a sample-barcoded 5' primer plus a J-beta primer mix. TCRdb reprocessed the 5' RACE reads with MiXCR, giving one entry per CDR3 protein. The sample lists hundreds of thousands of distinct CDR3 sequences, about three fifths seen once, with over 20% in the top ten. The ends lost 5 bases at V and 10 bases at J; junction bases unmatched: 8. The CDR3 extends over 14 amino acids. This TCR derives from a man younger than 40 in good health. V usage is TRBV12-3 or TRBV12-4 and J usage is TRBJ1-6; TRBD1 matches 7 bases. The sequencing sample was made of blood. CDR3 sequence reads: CASSQTGSGSPLHF. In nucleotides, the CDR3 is TGTGCCAGCAGTCAGACAGGGTCTGGCTCACCCCTCCACTTT.